This TCR beta chain is from a study of T cells in pancreatic ductal adenocarcinoma. Regarding the study as a whole: Comparisons of tumor and blood clonality may show falsely lower tumor diversity.

No neoadjuvant therapy was given to the selected pancreatic ductal adenocarcinoma patients before their surgery. In this sample, this clone turned up once. Its specificity is unknown. TCRdb's table, derived via immunoSEQ multiplex PCR, lists solely in-frame clones and lacks some. The sample carries several thousand clones, just under 90% recorded once. The CDR3 extends over 17 amino acids. Germline V gene data show CDR1 as GTSNPN and CDR2 as SVGIG (reference sequence). J lost 4 bases, V lost 5 bases, and 12 bases had no gene match. This receptor was taken from a human donor with pancreatic ductal adenocarcinoma. The chain is built from TRBV30 and TRBJ2-1; 12 nucleotides line up with TRBD2. The sequencing input was PBMCs. The CDR3 DNA reads TGTGCCTGGTCCTCGCCCCTAGCGGGGGGGGTTTACAATGAGCAGTTCTTC. Protein: CAWSSPLAGGVYNEQFF.